This TCR beta chain is from a study of response to subunit inactivated influenza vaccine. General study findings and limits: Authors proposed each seasonal influenza vaccination draws in few new T cells.

A remark on this clonotype: Antigen: not known.

One entry per CDR3 protein, called by TCRdb with MiXCR from the RT-PCR reads. Of approximately 530,000 distinct CDR3 sequences listed, about 8% are singletons. CDR3 size: 15 residues. V shed 3 bases and J 6 bases; nucleotides not matched to a gene: 8. Germline CDR1 DFQATT, CDR2 SNEGSKA (reference sequence). The sample here was PBMCs from blood, taken roughly 24 months after vaccination. The source is a man in his fifties or sixties who received an inactivated influenza vaccine. The V gene is TRBV20-1, the J gene TRBJ2-3, with TRBD2 identical over 11 bases. The DNA for the CDR3 is TGCAGTGCTAGTTTACTAGCGGGGGCAGGGGATACGCAGTATTTT. This gives the protein CSASLLAGAGDTQYF.